This T cell receptor (beta chain) was recovered during a study of response to subunit inactivated influenza vaccine. MiXCR was run by TCRdb on the RT-PCR reads, yielding one entry per CDR3 protein. The data contain over 150,000 distinct CDR3 sequences, around 10% of them singletons. The CDR3 covers 18 residues. Looked up from germline, CDR1 is SGHRS and CDR2 is YFSETQ. V lost 3 bases to trimming and J lost 4 bases; unmatched junction nucleotides: 13. This clonotype was detected ten times or more. The V gene is TRBV5-1, the J gene TRBJ2-3, with 11 bases aligning to TRBD2. The clonotype originates from a man between 50 and 69 years old who received an inactivated influenza vaccine. The material was CD8+ T cells sorted from PBMCs, obtained less than 25 months after vaccination. The CDR3 region is CASSSLAGGPLDADTQYF. CDR3 DNA sequence: TGCGCCAGCAGCTCTTTAGCGGGGGGGCCTCTGGATGCAGATACGCAGTATTTT.